The rows below give T cell receptor beta chains drawn from one sample of a study of tumor-infiltrating lymphocytes in localized non-small cell lung cancer. Clones were sequenced by immunoSEQ multiplex PCR, and TCRdb holds only the in-frame ones, with some missing. This table has about 13,000 clones, about 74% appearing once. Sequenced input: uninvolved lung tissue not adjacent to the tumor. These receptors came from a human donor with non-small cell lung cancer. CDR3s include the opening cysteine and the closing phenylalanine or tryptophan. A D gene is named only where the DNA matches it firmly. Clone size is not always given. Where it is, it says once, few, many or a class for expanded clones.

j_call: TRBJ1-3; v_call: TRBV4-1; clone_size: -; d_call: -; cdr3_nt: TGCGCCAGCAGCCAAGGTCCCAGGGAAGCTGGGGAAAACACCATATATTTT; cdr3_aa: CASSQGPREAGENTIYF
j_call: TRBJ1-2; v_call: TRBV11-2; clone_size: -; d_call: -; cdr3_nt: TGTGCCAGCAGCTTATCAGGGGCCTCTGACTATGGCTACACCTTC; cdr3_aa: CASSLSGASDYGYTF
j_call: TRBJ1-4; v_call: TRBV2; clone_size: -; d_call: -; cdr3_nt: TGTGCCAGCAGTGGGGGGCTTAATGAAAAACTGTTTTTT; cdr3_aa: CASSGGLNEKLFF
j_call: TRBJ2-7; v_call: TRBV9; clone_size: -; d_call: -; cdr3_nt: TGTGCCAGCAGCGTAGGGGACACGCCCTACGAGCAGTACTTC; cdr3_aa: CASSVGDTPYEQYF
j_call: TRBJ1-1; v_call: TRBV6-5; clone_size: -; d_call: -; cdr3_nt: TGTGCCAGCAGTTACATGGGGGAGAACACTGAAGCTTTCTTT; cdr3_aa: CASSYMGENTEAFF
j_call: TRBJ2-7; v_call: TRBV25-1; clone_size: few; d_call: -; cdr3_nt: TGTGCCAGCAGAGACCCCAGGCACTCCTACGAGCAGTACTTC; cdr3_aa: CASRDPRHSYEQYF
j_call: TRBJ2-5; v_call: TRBV30; clone_size: -; d_call: TRBD1; cdr3_nt: TGTGCCTGGAGTAGAAGACAGGGTGTTCAAGAGACCCAGTACTTC; cdr3_aa: CAWSRRQGVQETQYF
j_call: TRBJ2-5; v_call: TRBV7-8; clone_size: -; d_call: -; cdr3_nt: TGTGCCAGCAGCCCCGGGGTAACGGGGACCCAGTACTTC; cdr3_aa: CASSPGVTGTQYF
j_call: TRBJ2-2; v_call: TRBV9; clone_size: -; d_call: -; cdr3_nt: TGTGCCAGCAGCGTAGGGAGATGGGGCGGATCCGGGGAGCTGTTTTTT; cdr3_aa: CASSVGRWGGSGELFF
j_call: TRBJ2-7; v_call: TRBV11-3; clone_size: -; d_call: -; cdr3_nt: TGTGCCAGCAGCTTTTCTGGGGGCGGCTACGAGCAGTACTTC; cdr3_aa: CASSFSGGGYEQYF
j_call: TRBJ2-2; v_call: TRBV2; clone_size: -; d_call: -; cdr3_nt: TGTGCCAGCAGTCGCGACACCACCGGGGAGCTGTTTTTT; cdr3_aa: CASSRDTTGELFF
j_call: TRBJ2-3; v_call: TRBV7-6; clone_size: few; d_call: -; cdr3_nt: TGTGCCAGCAGCTCACAGTCCAGCACAGATACGCAGTATTTT; cdr3_aa: CASSSQSSTDTQYF
j_call: TRBJ1-1; v_call: TRBV4-2; clone_size: few; d_call: TRBD1; cdr3_nt: TGTGCCAGCGGTTACAGGGGAGGGAGGAACACTGAAGCTTTCTTT; cdr3_aa: CASGYRGGRNTEAFF
j_call: TRBJ1-1; v_call: TRBV7-8; clone_size: few; d_call: -; cdr3_nt: TGTGCCAGCAGCTTATCGTCCACGGGCACTGAAGCTTTCTTT; cdr3_aa: CASSLSSTGTEAFF
j_call: TRBJ1-2; v_call: TRBV20-1; clone_size: once; d_call: -; cdr3_nt: TGCAGTGCTAGAGATCGGAGGGGCTACACCTTC; cdr3_aa: CSARDRRGYTF
j_call: TRBJ2-2; v_call: TRBV6-5; clone_size: -; d_call: -; cdr3_nt: TGTGCCAGCAGTTATGCCAGGACGAACACCGGGGAGCTGTTTTTT; cdr3_aa: CASSYARTNTGELFF
j_call: TRBJ1-5; v_call: TRBV27; clone_size: once; d_call: -; cdr3_nt: TGTGCCAGCAGTTTTAGGGGGGAAGGTCCCCAGCATTTT; cdr3_aa: CASSFRGEGPQHF
j_call: TRBJ2-2; v_call: TRBV5-1; clone_size: -; d_call: -; cdr3_nt: TGCGCCAGCAGCTTACAGGGTACAACCGGGGAGCTGTTTTTT; cdr3_aa: CASSLQGTTGELFF
j_call: TRBJ2-7; v_call: TRBV13; clone_size: -; d_call: -; cdr3_nt: TGTGCCAGCAGCTCACGACTCCTCTCCTACGAGCAGTACTTC; cdr3_aa: CASSSRLLSYEQYF